This T cell receptor beta chain came from a study of T cell repertoires in cytomegalovirus infection. Notes on the study in general: Ex vivo, HLA-C-restricted CMV-specific TCR beta clonotypes prevailed over the rest of the response.

One entry per CDR3 protein, called by TCRdb with MiXCR from the reads. This table holds approximately 730,000 distinct CDR3 sequences, around 31% found once. The V segment lost 5 bases and the J segment 4 bases; nucleotides outside the gene matches: 4. The length of the CDR3 is 14 residues. Germline CDR1 and CDR2: SGHTA and FQGNSA. For this clonotype: The antigen remains unidentified.

J is TRBJ2-1 and V is TRBV7-2, with TRBD1 matching 8 bases. Sequenced material: cultured PBMCs, taken from culture after CMV antigen stimulation. The origin of this receptor is a human donor in good health (CMV status not recorded). Some clones in this sample may be carry-over from other donors' samples. CDR3 DNA: TGTGCCAGCAGCCTCTACAGGGGGTACAATGAGCAGTTCTTC. Amino acids: CASSLYRGYNEQFF.